One and the same sample provided the 31 T cell receptor beta chains below, sequenced in a study of neurological immune-mediated disorders. TCRdb reprocessed the 5' RACE reads via MiXCR and lists one record per CDR3 protein. This table holds more than 35,000 distinct CDR3 sequences, more than 5% found once. What was sequenced was CD4+ T cells from blood. The origin of the receptors is a middle-aged woman in good health.

This clonotype came up many times. The V gene is TRBV20-1, the J gene TRBJ2-2, with 15 bases fitting TRBD2. The CDR3 extends over 20 amino acids. Germline CDR1 and CDR2: DFQATT and SNEGSKA (reference sequence). With V trimmed by 5 bases and J by 4 bases, 17 bases remained unmatched. CDR3 in amino acids: CSAGSSGLAGGPIGTGELFF. CDR3 coding DNA: TGCAGTGCTGGGTCCTCAGGACTAGCGGGAGGGCCAATCGGCACCGGGGAGCTGTTTTTT.

This clonotype has at least ten counts. This chain uses TRBV5-1 with TRBJ2-7, with 7 bases identical to TRBD2. V was pared by 0 bases and J by 2 bases, with 5 bases of the junction left unmatched. CDR1 SGHRS and CDR2 YFSETQ come from the germline V gene. The length of the CDR3 is 15 residues. The CDR3 nucleotides read TGCGCCAGCAGCTTGGGGGCTAGCGGAGCCTACGAGCAGTACTTC. This gives the protein CASSLGASGAYEQYF.

This clonotype appeared many times. The rearrangement links TRBV7-2 to TRBJ1-3, with TRBD1 as a possible D gene (5 bases). The ends were cut back, 8 bases at V and 4 bases at J, with 15 bases in the middle. This CDR3 spans 14 amino acids. Germline V CDR1 and CDR2: SGHTA, FQGNSA. In DNA form, the CDR3 reads TGTGCCAGCGGCCTCAGGGTGGGCGGAAACACCATATATTTT. It specifies CASGLRVGGNTIYF.

J is TRBJ2-1 and V is TRBV28; D not resolved. From germline, CDR1 is MDHEN and CDR2 SYDVKM. The V gene lost 1 base and the J gene lost 6 bases, with 7 bases spanning the gap. The length of the CDR3 is 13 residues. The CDR3, as DNA: TGTGCCAGCAGTTTATTGACATCCAATGAGCAGTTCTTC. It yields the protein CASSLLTSNEQFF. Full variable domain (outside the CDR3, taken from reference TRBV28 and TRBJ2-1): DVKVTQSSRYLVKRTGEKVFLECVQDMDHENMFWYRQDPGLGLRLIYFSYDVKMKEKGDIPEGYSVSREKKERFSLILESASTNQTSMYLCASSLLTSNEQFFGPGTRLTVL.

Within the sample, this clonotype is medium-sized. This sequence joins TRBV29-1 and TRBJ2-1; perhaps TRBD1 as D (6 bases). The CDR3 is made up of 13 amino acids. The ends were cut back, 7 bases at V and 0 bases at J, with 10 bases in the middle. CDR1 and CDR2 from the germline V gene are SQVTM and ANQGSEA. The CDR3 loop is CSGGQPSYNEQFF. The CDR3 DNA reads as TGCAGCGGCGGACAGCCCTCCTACAATGAGCAGTTCTTC.

This clonotype has ten or more counts. This chain links TRBV6-5 with TRBJ2-7; D is unclear. This CDR3 has 15 amino acids. Trimming took off 5 bases at V and 0 bases at J, with 14 bases between the two ends. CDR1 is MNHEY and CDR2 is SVGAGI in the germline V gene. This CDR3 reads CASSPSPPPSYEQYF. The CDR3 region has the DNA TGTGCCAGCAGTCCATCCCCACCCCCCTCCTACGAGCAGTACTTC.

The sample holds many counts of this clonotype. The gene calls are TRBV12-3 or TRBV12-4 and TRBJ2-4; D gene unclear. The CDR3 has 15 amino acids. V was clipped by 7 bases and J by 0 bases, with 13 bases between them. In DNA form, the CDR3 reads TGTGCCAGCACCACTGAACAGCTAGCCAAAAACATTCAGTACTTC. Translating gives CASTTEQLAKNIQYF.

This clonotype showed up many times. The chain joins TRBV20-1 to TRBJ2-1, with 8 bases matching TRBD2. The CDR3 sequence is 17 residues long. Losses at the gene ends were 0 bases for V and 0 bases for J; bases not matched to a gene: 7. In germline, CDR1 is DFQATT, CDR2 SNEGSKA (reference sequence). The CDR3 DNA reads as TGCAGTGCTAGAGATCTTACAGCGGGAGACTCCTACAATGAGCAGTTCTTC. This translates into CSARDLTAGDSYNEQFF.

This clonotype was counted at least ten times. V gene TRBV7-3 combines with J gene TRBJ2-3, with a possible D match to TRBD1 (6 bases). The V gene lost 5 bases and the J gene lost 2 bases, with 14 bases spanning the gap. The germline CDR1 and CDR2 sequences are SGHTA and FQGTGA. The CDR3 runs to 15 residues. CDR3 residues: CASSLKGQPTDTQYF. The CDR3 DNA follows: TGTGCCAGCAGCCTCAAGGGACAACCCACAGATACGCAGTATTTT.

This clonotype was counted ten times or more. The V and J genes are TRBV28 and TRBJ1-5; D remains unclear. The germline V and J ends were trimmed by 3 bases and 0 bases, with 12 bases remaining between them. The CDR3 loop spans 16 amino acids. The germline V gene encodes CDR1 MDHEN and CDR2 SYDVKM. Here the CDR3 DNA reads TGTGCCAGCAGTTTCGAAGTAATTTCTAGCAATCAGCCCCAGCATTTT. Its translation: CASSFEVISSNQPQHF.

This clonotype was recorded many times. The chain links TRBV7-2 to TRBJ2-7, with D uncertain. Trimming pared 3 bases from V and 2 bases from J, leaving 11 bases between. The germline V gene has CDR1 SGHTA and CDR2 FQGNSA. The CDR3 is 14 amino acids. The DNA for the CDR3 is TGTGCCAGCAGCTTGGACGGCTATACCTACGAGCAGTACTTC. Residues: CASSLDGYTYEQYF.

A remark on this clonotype: Just one base apart from a much larger clone, this may be a read error. The chain has TRBV28 and TRBJ2-4; TRBD2 aligns across 7 bases. The CDR3 sequence is 13 residues long. The germline CDR1 and CDR2 sequences are MDHEN and SYDVKM. CDR3 nucleotides: TGTACCAGCAGTTCCGGGGGGAGCCTAATTCAGTACTTC. Translating gives CTSSSGGSLIQYF.

This clonotype has at least ten counts. V gene TRBV5-1 combines with J gene TRBJ2-1; D is unresolved. CDR3 length: 16 amino acids. Trimming cost V 0 bases and J 4 bases, with 14 bases left between them. CDR1 is SGHRS, CDR2 YFSETQ, per germline. In nucleotides, the CDR3 is TGCGCCAGCAGCTTGGAGGGATTACCGCGTTACAATGAGCAGTTCTTC. This translates into CASSLEGLPRYNEQFF.

This clonotype was picked up many times. The chain combines TRBV28 with TRBJ2-1; 12 nucleotides align to TRBD2. The CDR3 has 18 amino acids. Germline V gene lookup returns CDR1 MDHEN and CDR2 SYDVKM. J was trimmed by 2 bases and V by 4 bases; bases with no gene match: 9. The CDR3 reads CASSSPTSGRDTYNEQFF. CDR3 DNA: TGTGCCAGCAGTTCCCCGACTAGCGGGAGAGATACCTACAATGAGCAGTTCTTC.

This clonotype came up many times. The chain links TRBV10-3 to TRBJ2-5; 7 nucleotides line up with TRBD1. In germline, CDR1 is ENHRY, CDR2 SYGVKD. This CDR3 comprises 13 residues. Trimming at V came to 2 bases and at J to 4 bases, leaving 1 base not matched to a gene. CDR3 sequence reads: CAISEQGVETQYF. The CDR3 DNA reads TGTGCCATCAGTGAGCAGGGGGTAGAGACCCAGTACTTC.

This clonotype occurred many times. The chain carries TRBV5-1 and TRBJ1-1, with unresolved D. V was shortened by 0 bases and J by 2 bases, with 11 bases between the two germline ends. Germline CDR1 is SGHRS and CDR2 is YFSETQ. CDR3 length equals 15 residues. The CDR3 DNA sequence: TGCGCCAGCAGCTTGGAGCCCCGGAGTAACACTGAAGCTTTCTTT. Translating it yields CASSLEPRSNTEAFF.

In its sample, this clonotype was seen many times. The chain couples TRBV28 to TRBJ2-2; 9 bases fit TRBD1. The V gene's germline CDR1 is MDHEN and CDR2 SYDVKM. The J segment lost 7 bases and the V segment lost 6 bases, leaving 9 bases of the junction unmatched. This CDR3 contains 15 residues. The CDR3: CASSLGQGRSGELFF. DNA of the CDR3: TGTGCCAGCAGCCTAGGACAGGGGCGAAGCGGGGAGCTGTTTTTT.

This clonotype was counted at least ten times. The rearrangement links TRBV4-2 to TRBJ2-2; D is unresolved. Germline V gene sequence: CDR1 LGHNA, CDR2 YNFKEQ. V was trimmed by 4 bases and J by 2 bases, leaving 11 bases between them. The length of the CDR3 is 15 residues. The CDR3 DNA reads TGTGCCAGCAGCCTCAGAGGCGAAAACACCGGGGAGCTGTTTTTT. Its translation: CASSLRGENTGELFF.

In this sample, this clonotype turned up many times. The rearrangement uses TRBV10-3 and TRBJ2-2, with 16 bases matching TRBD2. Germline CDR1 and CDR2: ENHRY and SYGVKD. Trimming removed 3 bases from V and 7 bases from J; junction bases left unmatched: 14. The CDR3 totals 20 residues. The CDR3 sequence: CAISEYVGLAGGPGGGELFF. The CDR3 DNA sequence: TGTGCCATCAGTGAATATGTGGGACTAGCGGGAGGGCCAGGAGGCGGGGAGCTGTTTTTT.

The chain couples TRBV6-4 to TRBJ2-3, with D unclear. The CDR3 is 15 residues long. Trimming stripped 4 bases from V and 2 bases from J, with 13 bases between. The V gene's germline CDR1 is MRHNA and CDR2 SNTAGT. The CDR3, as DNA: TGTGCCAGCAGTGCTCAGGATCAGGCCACAGATACGCAGTATTTT. Translation: CASSAQDQATDTQYF.

This clonotype was seen repeatedly, ten times or more. The J gene is TRBJ2-2, the V gene TRBV20-1; 11 bases are a match to TRBD2. From germline, CDR1 is DFQATT and CDR2 SNEGSKA (reference sequence). With V trimmed by 5 bases and J by 4 bases, 6 bases remained unmatched. The CDR3 is 15 residues long. The CDR3 region is CSAPTSGAFTGELFF. CDR3 DNA: TGCAGTGCTCCGACTAGCGGGGCTTTCACCGGGGAGCTGTTTTTT.

This clonotype was seen only a few times. This rearrangement joins TRBV4-1 to TRBJ1-1; tentative D call: TRBD1 (6 bases). CDR1 and CDR2 (germline): MGHRA, YSYEKL. Trimming took 7 bases from V and 0 from J, leaving 12 bases between them. This CDR3 is 14 amino acids long. CDR3 bases: TGCGCCAGCACCCCCGGGACACTGAACACTGAAGCTTTCTTT. Its translation is CASTPGTLNTEAFF.

There are many counts of this clonotype. The chain couples TRBV5-1 to TRBJ2-7, with 9 bases lining up with TRBD2. The germline CDR1 and CDR2 sequences are SGHRS and YFSETQ. Trimming at V came to 2 bases and at J to 3 bases, leaving 6 bases not matched to a gene. The CDR3 covers 15 residues. The CDR3 spells CASSFSSGEVYEQYF. CDR3 DNA: TGCGCCAGCAGCTTTTCTAGCGGGGAGGTCTACGAGCAGTACTTC.

The sample holds many counts of this clonotype. The V and J genes are TRBV7-3 and TRBJ2-6, with 8 bases that match TRBD1. The length of the CDR3 is 16 residues. V lost 5 bases and J lost 0; bases outside the gene matches: 3. Germline loops: CDR1 SGHTA, CDR2 FQGTGA. The CDR3 DNA sequence: TGTGCCAGCAGCCTTACAGGGGGCTCTGGGGCCAACGTCCTGACTTTC. This encodes CASSLTGGSGANVLTF.

This clonotype was observed many times. This rearrangement joins TRBV20-1 to TRBJ2-1, with 7 bases that match TRBD1. Germline CDR1 is DFQATT and CDR2 is SNEGSKA (reference sequence). Trimming removed 1 base from V and 0 bases from J; junction bases left unmatched: 6. The CDR3 sequence is 16 residues long. The CDR3 sequence is CSARVATGSSYNEQFF. As DNA, the CDR3 is TGCAGTGCTAGAGTGGCGACAGGGAGCTCCTACAATGAGCAGTTCTTC.

This clonotype has a count of ten or more. The rearrangement joins TRBV2 to TRBJ2-1; a weak D match, TRBD1 (5 bases). The CDR3 has 16 residues. V was trimmed by 5 bases and J by 4 bases, leaving 18 bases between them. Per the germline V gene, CDR1 is SNHLY and CDR2 is FYNNEI. The CDR3: CASSKGADAGYNEQFF. The DNA for the CDR3 is TGTGCCAGCAGTAAAGGGGCGGACGCCGGATACAATGAGCAGTTCTTC.

This clonotype was found many times. The chain carries TRBV5-8 and TRBJ2-3, with 10 bases fitting TRBD2. Germline V gene sequence: CDR1 SGHTS, CDR2 YDEGEE. This CDR3 has 15 amino acids. The V and J ends lost 4 bases and 2 bases, in that order; junction bases with no gene match: 4. Written as DNA, the CDR3 is TGTGCCAGCAGCGTACTAGCGGGGTACACAGATACGCAGTATTTT. Its translation is CASSVLAGYTDTQYF.

This clonotype was detected ten times or more. V and J are TRBV5-1 and TRBJ2-5, with 13 bases aligning to TRBD2. Per germline, CDR1 SGHRS and CDR2 YFSETQ. The CDR3 consists of 16 residues. J gave up 1 base and V 3 bases, and 3 bases lay outside the gene matches. The CDR3, as DNA: TGCGCCAGCAGCTCGGGACTAGCGGGACCCCAAGAGACCCAGTACTTC. This translates into CASSSGLAGPQETQYF.

This clonotype was recorded at least ten times. This CDR3 reads CASSFGGRQETQYF. The CDR3 DNA reads as TGCGCCAGCAGCTTCGGCGGGAGACAAGAGACCCAGTACTTC. The chain combines TRBV5-1 with TRBJ2-5, with 7 bases identical to TRBD2. V shed 2 bases, J shed 2 bases, and the junction held 3 bases outside the gene matches. The CDR3 contains 14 residues. The germline CDR1 and CDR2 sequences are SGHRS and YFSETQ.

This clonotype came up many times. The chain is built from TRBV7-9 and TRBJ2-7, with D hard to call. Trimming stripped 1 base from V and 0 bases from J, with 7 bases between. The length of the CDR3 is 14 residues. Germline CDR1 is SEHNR and CDR2 is FQNEAQ (reference sequence). The CDR3 region has the DNA TGTGCCAGCAGCTTAGAAGTCAGCTCCTACGAGCAGTACTTC. Translating gives CASSLEVSSYEQYF. The whole variable domain, remainder taken from reference TRBV7-9 and TRBJ2-7, is DTGVSQNPRHKITKRGQNVTFRCDPISEHNRLYWYRQTLGQGPEFLTYFQNEAQLEKSRLLSDRFSAERPKGSFSTLEIQRTEQGDSAMYLCASSLEVSSYEQYFGPGTRLTVT.

This clonotype was picked up many times. This chain joins TRBV5-1 and TRBJ2-2; 8 bases agree with TRBD1. The CDR3 is 15 amino acids. V trimming: 4 bases; J trimming: 1 base; junction bases outside the gene matches: 3. CDR1 SGHRS and CDR2 YFSETQ come from the germline V gene. The CDR3 DNA sequence: TGCGCCAGCAGCCGCGGGACAGGGAACACCGGGGAGCTGTTTTTT. This translates into CASSRGTGNTGELFF.